This T cell receptor (beta chain) appears in the sequencing data of a study of memory CD4+ T cells and cytomegalovirus serostatus. Regarding the study as a whole: Repertoires predicted CMV serostatus with median bootstrapped AUC of about 0.95. About 40% of the roughly 160 known CMV-associated TCRbeta sequences appeared in CD4+ memory.

The sort gate was single viable CD3+CD4+CD8-CD45RO+ cells for memory CD4+ T cells. Total CD4+ T cells were enriched by CD4 positive selection. Repertoires were generated with immunoSEQ multiplex PCR, while TCRdb's copy carries only in-frame clones and drops some. In the table there are about 42,000 clones, roughly 78% of which are singletons. CDR1 and CDR2 (germline): LNHDA, SQIVND (reference sequence). V lost 5 bases, J lost 7 bases, and 11 bases lay in between. This CDR3 spans 13 amino acids. This clone was picked up one time. Its antigen remains unknown. Sequencing input: memory CD4+ T cells from blood. The chain couples TRBV19 to TRBJ1-4, with unresolved D. This TCR was sampled from an adult in good health and CMV-seronegative. CDR3 amino acids: CASSPHDPEKLFF. The CDR3 DNA reads TGTGCCAGTAGTCCCCACGACCCTGAAAAACTGTTTTTT.